The T cell receptor (beta chain) described here comes from a study of cytomegalovirus exposure and HLA in healthy donors. Whole-study findings and limits: In a later analysis, most CMV-associated TCR beta chains appeared HLA-restricted. Rare sequences made up most TCRs, while some public TCRs were found in many donors.

CDR3 size: 16 residues. Trimming cost V 2 bases and J 6 bases; bases outside gene matches: 13. Germline values: CDR1 SQVTM, CDR2 ANQGSEA. This clone came up a few times. Antigen: not known. Use of 60 Vbeta and 13 Jbeta primers characterized the PCR. Measured with immunoSEQ multiplex PCR; TCRdb has only the in-frame clones, and not every one. This sample has about 160,000 clones, with roughly 78% found just once. The receptor comes from a man aged 40-49 years in good health and CMV-seropositive. Sequenced input: PBMCs. The chain uses TRBV29-1 and TRBJ1-2; 9 bases match TRBD1. The CDR3 nucleotides read TGCAGCGTTGAATTAGTCGGGACAGGGCTTTCGGATGGCTACACCTTC. Encoded protein: CSVELVGTGLSDGYTF.